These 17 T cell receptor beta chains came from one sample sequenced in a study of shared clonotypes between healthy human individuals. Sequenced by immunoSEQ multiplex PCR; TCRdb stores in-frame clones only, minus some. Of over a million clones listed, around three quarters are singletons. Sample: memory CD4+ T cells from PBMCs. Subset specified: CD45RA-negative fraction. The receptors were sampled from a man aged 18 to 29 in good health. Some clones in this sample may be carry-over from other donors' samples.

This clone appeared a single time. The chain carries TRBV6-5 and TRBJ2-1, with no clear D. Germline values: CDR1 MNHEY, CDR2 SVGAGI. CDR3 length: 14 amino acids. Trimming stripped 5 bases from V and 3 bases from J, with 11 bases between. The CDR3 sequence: CASSRQFYYNEQFF. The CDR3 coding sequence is TGTGCCAGCAGTCGACAATTCTACTACAATGAGCAGTTCTTC.

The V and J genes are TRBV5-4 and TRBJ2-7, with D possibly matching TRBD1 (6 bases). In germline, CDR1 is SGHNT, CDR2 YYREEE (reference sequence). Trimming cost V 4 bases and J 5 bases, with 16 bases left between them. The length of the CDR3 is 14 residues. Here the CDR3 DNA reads TGTGCCAGCAGCCTCAATGCAGGGGCGGACGAGCAGTACTTC. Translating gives CASSLNAGADEQYF.

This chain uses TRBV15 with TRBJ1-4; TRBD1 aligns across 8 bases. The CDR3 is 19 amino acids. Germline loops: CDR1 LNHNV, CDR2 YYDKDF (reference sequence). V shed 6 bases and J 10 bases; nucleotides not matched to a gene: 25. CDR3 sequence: CATRNELEPRDRRRAKLFF. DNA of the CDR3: TGTGCCACCAGAAACGAACTAGAACCGCGGGACAGGAGGAGAGCAAAACTGTTTTTT.

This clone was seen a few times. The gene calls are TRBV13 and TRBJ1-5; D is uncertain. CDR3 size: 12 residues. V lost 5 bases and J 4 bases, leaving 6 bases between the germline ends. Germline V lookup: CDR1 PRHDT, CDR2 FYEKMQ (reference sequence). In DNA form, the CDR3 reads TGTGCCAGCAGCGCTAGGAATCAGCCCCAGCATTTT. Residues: CASSARNQPQHF.

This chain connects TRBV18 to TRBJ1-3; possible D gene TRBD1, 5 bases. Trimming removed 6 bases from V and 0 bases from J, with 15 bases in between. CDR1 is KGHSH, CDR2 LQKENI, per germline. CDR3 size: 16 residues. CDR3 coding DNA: TGTGCCAGCTCCCCGGGACTCCCGAGCTCTGGAAACACCATATATTTT. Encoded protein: CASSPGLPSSGNTIYF.

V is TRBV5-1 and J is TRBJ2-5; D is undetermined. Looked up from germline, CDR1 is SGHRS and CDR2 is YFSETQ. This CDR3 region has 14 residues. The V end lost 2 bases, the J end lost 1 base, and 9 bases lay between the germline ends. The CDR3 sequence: CASSFQPSQETQYF. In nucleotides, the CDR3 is TGCGCCAGCAGCTTCCAGCCTTCCCAAGAGACCCAGTACTTC. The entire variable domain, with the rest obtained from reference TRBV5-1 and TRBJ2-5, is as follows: KAGVTQTPRYLIKTRGQQVTLSCSPISGHRSVSWYQQTPGQGLQFLFEYFSETQRNKGNFPGRFSGRQFSNSRSEMNVSTLELGDSALYLCASSFQPSQETQYFGPGTRLLVL.

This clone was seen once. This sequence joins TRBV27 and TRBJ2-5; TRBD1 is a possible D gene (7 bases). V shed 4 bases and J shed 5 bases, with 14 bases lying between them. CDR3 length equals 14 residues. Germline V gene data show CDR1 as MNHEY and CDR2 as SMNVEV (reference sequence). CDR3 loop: CASSSAGGRETQYF. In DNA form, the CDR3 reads TGTGCCAGCAGTTCCGCAGGGGGGAGGGAGACCCAGTACTTC.

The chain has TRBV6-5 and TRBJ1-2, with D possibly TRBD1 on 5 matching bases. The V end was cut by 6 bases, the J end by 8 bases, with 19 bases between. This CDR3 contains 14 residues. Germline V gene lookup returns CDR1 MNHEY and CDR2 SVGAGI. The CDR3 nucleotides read TGTGCCAGCAGCCTAGACAGTGCCCCAGGGGGCTACACCTTC. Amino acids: CASSLDSAPGGYTF.

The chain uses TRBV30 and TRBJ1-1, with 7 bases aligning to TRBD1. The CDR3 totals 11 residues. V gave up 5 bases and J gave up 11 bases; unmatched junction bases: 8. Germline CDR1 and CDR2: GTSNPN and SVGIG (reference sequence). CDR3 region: CAWGNRGRAFF. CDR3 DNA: TGTGCCTGGGGTAACAGGGGCCGGGCTTTCTTT.

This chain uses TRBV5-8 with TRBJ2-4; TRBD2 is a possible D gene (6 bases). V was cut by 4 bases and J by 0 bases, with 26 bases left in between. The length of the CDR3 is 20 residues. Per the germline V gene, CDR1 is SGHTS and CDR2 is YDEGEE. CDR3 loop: CASSGGLTSPSHIAKNIQYF. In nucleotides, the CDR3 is TGTGCCAGCAGCGGAGGACTAACATCCCCTTCCCATATAGCCAAAAACATTCAGTACTTC.

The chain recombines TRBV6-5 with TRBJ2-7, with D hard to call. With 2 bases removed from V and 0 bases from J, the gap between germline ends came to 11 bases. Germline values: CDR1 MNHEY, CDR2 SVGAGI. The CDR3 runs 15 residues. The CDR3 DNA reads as TGTGCCAGCAGTTACGGTCGTCGGAGCTCCTACGAGCAGTACTTC. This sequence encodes CASSYGRRSSYEQYF.

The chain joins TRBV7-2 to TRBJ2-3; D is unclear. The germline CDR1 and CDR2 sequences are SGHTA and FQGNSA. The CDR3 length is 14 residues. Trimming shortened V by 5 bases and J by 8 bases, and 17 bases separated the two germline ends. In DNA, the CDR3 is TGTGCCAGCAGCGAACCGGCCCGCGCAGCTACGCAGTATTTT. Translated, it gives CASSEPARAATQYF.

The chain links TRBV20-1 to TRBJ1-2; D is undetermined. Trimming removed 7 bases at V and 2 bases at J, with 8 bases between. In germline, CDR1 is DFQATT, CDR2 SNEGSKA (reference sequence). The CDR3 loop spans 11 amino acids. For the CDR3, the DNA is TGCAGTGAGACATTCAACTATGGCTACACCTTC. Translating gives CSETFNYGYTF.

CDR3 DNA: TGTGCCAGCAGTGCCCAGGGGGCGGGTTATGGCTACACCTTC. Translated, it gives CASSAQGAGYGYTF. The chain uses TRBV2 and TRBJ1-2, with TRBD1 matching over 8 bases. Trimming took 4 bases from V and 5 from J; bases not matched to a gene: 6. The germline V gene has CDR1 SNHLY and CDR2 FYNNEI. The CDR3 contains 14 residues. Full variable domain (remainder filled in from reference TRBV2 and TRBJ1-2): EPEVTQTPSHQVTQMGQEVILRCVPISNHLYFYWYRQILGQKVEFLVSFYNNEISEKSEIFDDQFSVERPDGSNFTLKIRSTKLEDSAMYFCASSAQGAGYGYTFGSGTRLTVV.

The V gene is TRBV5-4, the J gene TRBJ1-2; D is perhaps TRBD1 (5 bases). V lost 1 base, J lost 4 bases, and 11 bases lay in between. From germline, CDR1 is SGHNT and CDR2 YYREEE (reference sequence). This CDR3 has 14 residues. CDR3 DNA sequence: TGTGCCAGCAGCTTGTTCTCCAGGGCCTATGGCTACACCTTC. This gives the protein CASSLFSRAYGYTF.

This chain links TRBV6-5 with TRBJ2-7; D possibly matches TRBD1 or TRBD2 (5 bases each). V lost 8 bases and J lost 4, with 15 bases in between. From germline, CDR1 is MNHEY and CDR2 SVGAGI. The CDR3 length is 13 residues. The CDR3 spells CASAAGTTYEQYF. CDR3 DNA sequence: TGTGCCAGCGCGGCAGGGACGACTTACGAGCAGTACTTC.

As DNA, the CDR3 is TGTGCCAGCACTAATGGAGGGGGCGGCTTTTACGAGCAGTACTTC. Protein sequence: CASTNGGGGFYEQYF. The V call is TRBV25-1, the J call TRBJ2-7; the D gene is possibly TRBD1 (7 bases). This CDR3 region has 15 residues. The germline V gene has CDR1 MGHDK and CDR2 SYGVNS. V was clipped by 7 bases and J by 4 bases, with 20 bases between them.